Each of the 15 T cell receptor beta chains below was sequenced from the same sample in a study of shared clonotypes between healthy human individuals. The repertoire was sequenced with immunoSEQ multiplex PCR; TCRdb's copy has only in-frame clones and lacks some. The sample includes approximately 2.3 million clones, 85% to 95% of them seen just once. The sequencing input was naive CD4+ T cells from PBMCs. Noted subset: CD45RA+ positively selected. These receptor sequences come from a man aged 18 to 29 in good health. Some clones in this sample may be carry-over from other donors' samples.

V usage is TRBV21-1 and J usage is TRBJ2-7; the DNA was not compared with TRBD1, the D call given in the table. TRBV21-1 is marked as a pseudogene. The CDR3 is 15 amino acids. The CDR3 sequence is CASSKWGHSSYEQYF. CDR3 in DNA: TGTGCCAGCAGCAAATGGGGACATAGCTCCTACGAGCAGTACTTC.

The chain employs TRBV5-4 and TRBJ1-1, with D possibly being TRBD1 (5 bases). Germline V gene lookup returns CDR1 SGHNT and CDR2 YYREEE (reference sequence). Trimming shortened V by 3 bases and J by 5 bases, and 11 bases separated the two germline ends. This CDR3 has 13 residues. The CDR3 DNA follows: TGTGCCAGCAGCTCAAACCGGGGGACTGAAGCTTTCTTT. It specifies CASSSNRGTEAFF.

For the CDR3, the DNA is TGTGCCAGCAGCCCCGGAGGGGGGGGTGGCTACACCTTC. Translated: CASSPGGGGGYTF. The V call is TRBV7-8, the J call TRBJ1-2, with a weak D call TRBD1 (6 bases). V lost 5 bases, J lost 7 bases, and 14 bases lay in between. The CDR3 runs 13 residues. Germline values: CDR1 SGHVS, CDR2 FQNEAQ. Complete variable domain (other parts from reference TRBV7-8 and TRBJ1-2): GAGVSQSPRYKVAKRGQDVALRCDPISGHVSLFWYQQALGQGPEFLTYFQNEAQLDKSGLPSDRFFAERPEGSVSTLKIQRTQQEDSAVYLCASSPGGGGGYTFGSGTRLTVV.

The CDR3 loop is CASSEEANTGELFF. The CDR3 DNA is TGTGCCAGCAGTGAGGAAGCGAACACCGGGGAGCTGTTTTTT. The chain is built from TRBV2 and TRBJ2-2; D is unclear. V lost 3 bases and J 0 bases, leaving 5 bases between the germline ends. The CDR3 is 14 residues long. Germline V gives CDR1 SNHLY, CDR2 FYNNEI.

The CDR3 nucleotides read TGTGCCTGGAAGGGTTCGGGCAGGCGAAATGAGCAGTTCTTC. Its protein is CAWKGSGRRNEQFF. The chain uses TRBV30 and TRBJ2-1; D gene ambiguous. The CDR3 covers 14 residues. From germline, CDR1 is GTSNPN and CDR2 SVGIG (reference sequence). The ends were cut back, 4 bases at V and 7 bases at J, with 17 bases in the middle.

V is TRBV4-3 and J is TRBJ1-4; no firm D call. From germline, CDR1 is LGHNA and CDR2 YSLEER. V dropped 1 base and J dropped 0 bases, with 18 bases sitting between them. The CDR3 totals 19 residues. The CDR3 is CASSQGDQPTLATNEKLFF. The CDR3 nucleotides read TGCGCCAGCAGCCAAGGGGATCAGCCGACGCTTGCAACTAATGAAAAACTGTTTTTT.

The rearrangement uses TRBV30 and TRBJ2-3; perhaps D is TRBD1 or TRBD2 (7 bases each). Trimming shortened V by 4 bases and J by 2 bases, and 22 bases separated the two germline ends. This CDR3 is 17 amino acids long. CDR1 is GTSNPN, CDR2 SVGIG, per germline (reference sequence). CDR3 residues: CAWNKGAGARNTDTQYF. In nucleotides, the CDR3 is TGTGCCTGGAATAAGGGGGCGGGAGCTCGGAACACAGATACGCAGTATTTT. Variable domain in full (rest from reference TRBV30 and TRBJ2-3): SQTIHQWPATLVQPVGSPLSLECTVEGTSNPNLYWYRQAAGRGLQLLFYSVGIGQISSEVPQNLSASRPQDRQFILSSKKLLLSDSGFYLCAWNKGAGARNTDTQYFGPGTRLTVL.

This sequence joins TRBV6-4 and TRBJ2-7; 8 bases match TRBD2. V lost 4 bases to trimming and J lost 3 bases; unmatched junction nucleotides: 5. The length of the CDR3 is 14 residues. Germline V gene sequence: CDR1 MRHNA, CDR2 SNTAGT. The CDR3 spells CASSVPTSDYEQYF. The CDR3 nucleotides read TGTGCCAGCAGTGTTCCGACTAGCGACTACGAGCAGTACTTC.

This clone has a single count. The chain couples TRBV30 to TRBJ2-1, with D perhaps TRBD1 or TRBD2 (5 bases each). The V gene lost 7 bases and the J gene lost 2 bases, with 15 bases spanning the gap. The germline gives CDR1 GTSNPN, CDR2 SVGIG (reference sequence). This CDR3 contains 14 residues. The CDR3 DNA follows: TGTGCCTTTGGGGGACGCAACCCCTACAATGAGCAGTTCTTC. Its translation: CAFGGRNPYNEQFF.

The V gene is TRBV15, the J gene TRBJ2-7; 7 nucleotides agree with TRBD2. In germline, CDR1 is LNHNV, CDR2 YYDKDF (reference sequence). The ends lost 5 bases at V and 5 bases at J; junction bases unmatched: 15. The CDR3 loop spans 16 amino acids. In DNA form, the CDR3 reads TGTGCCACCAGCCGCCCCGGCGGGAGATATCTCCACGAGCAGTACTTC. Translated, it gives CATSRPGGRYLHEQYF.

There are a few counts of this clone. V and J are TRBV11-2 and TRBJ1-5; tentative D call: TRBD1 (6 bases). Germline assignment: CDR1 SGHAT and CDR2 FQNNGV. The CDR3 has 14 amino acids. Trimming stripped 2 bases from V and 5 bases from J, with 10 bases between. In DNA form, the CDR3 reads TGTGCCAGCAGCTTATGGGCAGGGGATCAGCCCCAGCATTTT. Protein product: CASSLWAGDQPQHF.

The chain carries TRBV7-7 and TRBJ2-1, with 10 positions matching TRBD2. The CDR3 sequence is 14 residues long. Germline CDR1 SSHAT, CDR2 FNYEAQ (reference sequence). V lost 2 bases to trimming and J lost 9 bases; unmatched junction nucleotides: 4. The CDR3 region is CASSLHLAGAEQFF. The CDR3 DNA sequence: TGTGCCAGCAGCTTACATCTAGCGGGAGCTGAGCAGTTCTTC. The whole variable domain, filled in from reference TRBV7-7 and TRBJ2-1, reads GAGVSQSPRYKVTKRGQDVTLRCDPISSHATLYWYQQALGQGPEFLTYFNYEAQPDKSGLPSDRFSAERPEGSISTLTIQRTEQRDSAMYRCASSLHLAGAEQFFGPGTRLTVL.

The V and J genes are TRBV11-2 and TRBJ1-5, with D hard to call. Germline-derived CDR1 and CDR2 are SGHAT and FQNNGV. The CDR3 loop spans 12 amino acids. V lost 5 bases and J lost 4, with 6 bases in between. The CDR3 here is CASSQPNQPQHF. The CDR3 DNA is TGTGCCAGCAGCCAGCCTAATCAGCCCCAGCATTTT.

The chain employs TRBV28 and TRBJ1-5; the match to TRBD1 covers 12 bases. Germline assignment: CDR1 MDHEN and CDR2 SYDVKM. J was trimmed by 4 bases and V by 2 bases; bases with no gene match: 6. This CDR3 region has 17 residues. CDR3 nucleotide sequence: TGTGCCAGCAGTTTACTCGGGGGACAGGGGGCGAATCAGCCCCAGCATTTT. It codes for CASSLLGGQGANQPQHF.

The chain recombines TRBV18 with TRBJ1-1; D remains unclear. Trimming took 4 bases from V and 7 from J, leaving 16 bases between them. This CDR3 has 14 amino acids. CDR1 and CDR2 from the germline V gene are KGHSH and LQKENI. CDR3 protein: CASSLSSIQHEAFF. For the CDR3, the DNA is TGTGCCAGCTCACTAAGTAGCATCCAACATGAAGCTTTCTTT.